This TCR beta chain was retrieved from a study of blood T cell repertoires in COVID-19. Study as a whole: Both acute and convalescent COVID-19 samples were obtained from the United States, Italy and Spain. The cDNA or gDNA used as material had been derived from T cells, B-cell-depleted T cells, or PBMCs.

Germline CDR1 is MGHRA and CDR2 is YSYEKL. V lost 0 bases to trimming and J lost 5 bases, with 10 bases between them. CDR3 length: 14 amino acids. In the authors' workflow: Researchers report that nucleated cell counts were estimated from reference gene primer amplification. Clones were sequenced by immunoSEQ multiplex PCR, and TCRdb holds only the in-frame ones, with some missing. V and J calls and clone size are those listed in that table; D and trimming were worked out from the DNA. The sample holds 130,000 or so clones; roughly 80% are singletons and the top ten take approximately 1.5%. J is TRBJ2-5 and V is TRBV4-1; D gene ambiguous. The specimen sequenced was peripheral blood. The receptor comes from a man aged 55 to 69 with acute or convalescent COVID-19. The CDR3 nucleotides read TGCGCCAGCAGCCAAGAACGTCACGGGGAGACCCAGTACTTC. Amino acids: CASSQERHGETQYF.